The 9 T cell receptor beta chains in this list originate from one sample, sequenced in a study of blood T cells in healthy people across ages. Through a sample-barcoded 5' primer and a J-beta primer mix, a second PCR was run for roughly 6 to 12 cycles. Each CDR3 protein is one row after TCRdb ran MiXCR on the 5' RACE reads. The repertoire holds 1.5 million to 2 million distinct CDR3 sequences, with around 42% as singletons. The specimen sequenced was blood. The receptors were sampled from a human donor in good health.

This clonotype turned up a few times. The DNA of the CDR3 is TGTGCCAGCAGTTTTGGGGGGGCTCAGCCCCAGCATTTT. Protein: CASSFGGAQPQHF. This chain connects TRBV12-3 or TRBV12-4 to TRBJ1-5; tentatively, D is TRBD1 (6 bases). This CDR3 region has 13 residues. The V gene lost 3 bases and the J gene lost 6 bases, with 9 bases spanning the gap.

This chain connects TRBV11-2 to TRBJ1-5; the D is unclear. The V and J ends lost 3 bases and 5 bases respectively, with 11 bases between them. CDR3 size: 14 residues. Germline V CDR1 and CDR2: SGHAT, FQNNGV. The CDR3 DNA reads TGTGCCAGCAGCTTCGGACCGCTCGATCAGCCCCAGCATTTT. Translated: CASSFGPLDQPQHF.

This clonotype was found a few times. The chain employs TRBV15 and TRBJ2-7; unclear D gene. Germline V gene sequence: CDR1 LNHNV, CDR2 YYDKDF (reference sequence). The length of the CDR3 is 15 residues. V lost 1 base and J lost 1, with 11 bases in between. The CDR3 nucleotides read TGTGCCACCAGCAGAGGCGGCAGCGATTCCTACGAGCAGTACTTC. Translated: CATSRGGSDSYEQYF.

This clonotype was seen more than once but under ten times. The chain carries TRBV18 and TRBJ1-2, with 7 positions matching TRBD1. With V trimmed by 2 bases and J by 6 bases, 21 bases remained unmatched. In germline, CDR1 is KGHSH, CDR2 LQKENI. This CDR3 contains 19 residues. The CDR3 region is CASSPSGGGRVQSSHGYTF. The CDR3 nucleotides are TGTGCCAGCTCACCATCAGGAGGGGGCCGTGTCCAATCTTCTCATGGCTACACCTTC.

The rearrangement uses TRBV28 and TRBJ2-1; perhaps TRBD2 as D (5 bases). The CDR3 is made up of 15 amino acids. Germline CDR1 MDHEN, CDR2 SYDVKM. Trimming removed 4 bases at V and 5 bases at J, with 15 bases between. The CDR3 loop is CASSSMGGPDNEQFF. CDR3 bases: TGTGCCAGCAGTTCCATGGGCGGGCCTGACAATGAGCAGTTCTTC.

The chain has TRBV28 and TRBJ2-5, with 7 nucleotides matching TRBD2. Germline V gene lookup returns CDR1 MDHEN and CDR2 SYDVKM. The V and J ends lost 6 bases and 2 bases, in that order; junction bases with no gene match: 9. This CDR3 region has 15 residues. The DNA for the CDR3 is TGTGCCAGCAGGCAGGGAGGGACCTTGCAAGAGACCCAGTACTTC. It specifies CASRQGGTLQETQYF. Based on the CDR3 plus reference TRBV28 and TRBJ2-5, the full variable domain is DVKVTQSSRYLVKRTGEKVFLECVQDMDHENMFWYRQDPGLGLRLIYFSYDVKMKEKGDIPEGYSVSREKKERFSLILESASTNQTSMYLCASRQGGTLQETQYFGPGTRLLVL.

This clonotype was picked up a small number of times. V gene TRBV12-3 or TRBV12-4 combines with J gene TRBJ2-5; D might be TRBD1 or TRBD2, each matching 5 bases. This CDR3 is built from 14 residues. Trimming pared 1 base from V and 4 bases from J, leaving 10 bases between. CDR3 coding DNA: TGTGCCAGCAGTTTAGGCAGAGGGACAGAGACCCAGTACTTC. This codes for CASSLGRGTETQYF.

The V call is TRBV20-1, the J call TRBJ2-1; 8 bases match TRBD2. After removal of 6 bases from V and 3 bases from J, the junction contained 19 bases not matched to a gene. The CDR3 covers 18 residues. Germline V gives CDR1 DFQATT, CDR2 SNEGSKA (reference sequence). This CDR3 is CSAPRPNERGPLYNEQFF. The DNA for the CDR3 is TGCAGTGCCCCTCGTCCCAACGAGCGGGGGCCCCTCTACAATGAGCAGTTCTTC.

This sequence joins TRBV7-9 and TRBJ1-5; D remains ambiguous. CDR1 is SEHNR and CDR2 is FQNEAQ in the germline V gene (reference sequence). V lost 5 bases and J lost 6, with 20 bases in between. CDR3 length: 16 residues. The CDR3 protein is CASSRSLNSDRQPQHF. The CDR3 nucleotides are TGTGCCAGCAGCCGATCCCTAAACAGTGACCGTCAGCCCCAGCATTTT.